One T cell receptor beta chain is described in this entry. Its antigen remains unknown. J gave up 12 bases and V 2 bases, and 9 bases lay outside the gene matches. The CDR3 has 15 residues. Unique molecular identifiers featured in each of the TCR beta cDNA libraries. The T cell input of roughly 0.95 to 10 million gave about half a million cDNA molecules. TCRdb fed the PCR reads into MiXCR, producing one record per CDR3 protein. Counted here are fewer than 700,000 distinct CDR3 sequences, 44% occurring once; the ten biggest clones make up over 1.5%. The sample originates from a study of post-analysis software for immune sequencing data. General study findings and limits: In patients, four to six TRBV segments were more frequent than in controls, with TRBV5-6, TRBV5-1 and TRBV20-1 among them.

The chain combines TRBV12-3 or TRBV12-4 with TRBJ2-1; 11 bases line up with TRBD2. The sequencing input was blood. The TCR comes from a girl under 18 with multiple sclerosis. The DNA for the CDR3 is TGTGCCAGCAGTTTACAACTAGCGGGAGCACGTGGGCAGTTCTTC. Its translation is CASSLQLAGARGQFF.